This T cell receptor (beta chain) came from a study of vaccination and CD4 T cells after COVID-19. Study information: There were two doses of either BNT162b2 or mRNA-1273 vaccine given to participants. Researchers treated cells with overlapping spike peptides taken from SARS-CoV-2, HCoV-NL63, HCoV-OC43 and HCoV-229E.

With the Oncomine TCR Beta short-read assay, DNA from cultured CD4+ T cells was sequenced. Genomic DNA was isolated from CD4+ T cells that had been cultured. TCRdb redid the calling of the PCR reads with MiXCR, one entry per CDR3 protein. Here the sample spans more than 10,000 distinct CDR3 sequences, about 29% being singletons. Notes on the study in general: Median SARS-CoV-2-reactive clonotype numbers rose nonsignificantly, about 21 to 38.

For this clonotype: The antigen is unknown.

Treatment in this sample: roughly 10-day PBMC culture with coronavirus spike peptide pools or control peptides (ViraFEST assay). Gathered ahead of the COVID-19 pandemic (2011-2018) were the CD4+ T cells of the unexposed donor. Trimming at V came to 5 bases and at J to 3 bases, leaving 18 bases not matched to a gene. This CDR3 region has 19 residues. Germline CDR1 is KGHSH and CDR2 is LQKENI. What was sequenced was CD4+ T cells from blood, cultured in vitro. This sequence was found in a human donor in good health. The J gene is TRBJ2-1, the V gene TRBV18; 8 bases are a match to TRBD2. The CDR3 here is CASSVLPAGGLSIYNEQFF. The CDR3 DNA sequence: TGTGCCAGCTCAGTCCTGCCCGCGGGAGGCCTCTCGATCTACAATGAGCAGTTCTTC. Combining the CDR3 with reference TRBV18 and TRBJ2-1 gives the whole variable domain NAGVMQNPRHLVRRRGQEARLRCSPMKGHSHVYWYRQLPEEGLKFMVYLQKENIIDESGMPKERFSAEFPKEGPSILRIQQVVRGDSAAYFCASSVLPAGGLSIYNEQFFGPGTRLTVL.